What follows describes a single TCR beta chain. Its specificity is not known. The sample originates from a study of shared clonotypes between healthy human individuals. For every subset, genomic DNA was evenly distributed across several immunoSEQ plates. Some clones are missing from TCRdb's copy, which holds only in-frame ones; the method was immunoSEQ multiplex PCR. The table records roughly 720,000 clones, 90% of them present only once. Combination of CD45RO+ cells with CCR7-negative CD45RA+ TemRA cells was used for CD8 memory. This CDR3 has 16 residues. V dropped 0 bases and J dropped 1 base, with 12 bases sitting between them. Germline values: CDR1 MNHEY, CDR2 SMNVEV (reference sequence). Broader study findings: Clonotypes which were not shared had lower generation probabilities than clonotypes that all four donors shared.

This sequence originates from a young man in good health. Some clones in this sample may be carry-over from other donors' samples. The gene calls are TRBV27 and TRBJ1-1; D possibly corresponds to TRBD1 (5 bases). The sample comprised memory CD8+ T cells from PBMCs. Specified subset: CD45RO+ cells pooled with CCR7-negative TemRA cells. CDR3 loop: CASSLSSRGSNTEAFF. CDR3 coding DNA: TGTGCCAGCAGTTTATCGAGTCGGGGGTCGAACACTGAAGCTTTCTTT.